These 11 T cell receptor beta chains share one sample of origin, sequenced in a study of T cells in Graves' hyperthyroidism and ophthalmopathy (dated by TCRdb to about 2019). The library was obtained by multiplex PCR. For sequencing, an Illumina HiSeq 2000 was employed. The TCR beta CDR3 regions were amplified from RNA transcripts. For the first round of RT-PCR on the TCR CDR3, the HTBI primer set was used together with the Qiagen OneStep RT-PCR kit. TCRdb trimmed the raw reads at Q25, called clones with MiXCR and kept productive beta chains. All rows with the same CDR3 protein become a single entry with the most common DNA and genes. The sample table lists roughly 700,000 distinct CDR3 sequences, 30% to 40% of them with a count of one. Of the sample, roughly 31% is held by the ten largest clones. The sequenced sample was blood. The receptor source for this set is a middle-aged woman with Graves' hyperthyroidism.

This rearrangement joins TRBV20-1 to TRBJ2-1; possibly TRBD1 for D (5 bases). Germline CDR1 is DFQATT and CDR2 is SNEGSKA (reference sequence). Trimming pared 5 bases from V and 9 bases from J, leaving 14 bases between. This CDR3 has 12 residues. The chain's CDR3 is CSAPPQGSEQFF. The CDR3, as DNA: TGCAGTGCTCCCCCCCAGGGCAGTGAGCAGTTCTTC.

This clonotype has ten or more counts. V usage is TRBV25-1 and J usage is TRBJ1-1; no reliable D call. This CDR3 has 15 amino acids. The germline V gene encodes CDR1 MGHDK and CDR2 SYGVNS. Trimming took off 5 bases at V and 1 base at J, with 14 bases between the two ends. For the CDR3, the DNA is TGTGCCAGCAGTACACGGGCCGCACGGAACACTGAAGCTTTCTTT. Translation: CASSTRAARNTEAFF.

This clonotype has ten or more counts. This sequence joins TRBV29-1 and TRBJ1-2; D unresolved. Per the germline V gene, CDR1 is SQVTM and CDR2 is ANQGSEA. This CDR3 spans 11 amino acids. Trimming stripped 4 bases from V and 8 bases from J, with 11 bases between. CDR3 region: CSVGGRRGYTF. The DNA of the CDR3 is TGCAGCGTTGGCGGGCGTCGGGGCTACACCTTC.

On this clonotype itself: A much larger clone lies one base from this, so it may be a read error. The chain joins TRBV3-1 to TRBJ1-5; D remains unclear. Trimming took 6 bases from V and 3 from J, leaving 18 bases between them. The CDR3 has 16 residues. CDR1 is LGHDT and CDR2 is YNNKEL in the germline V gene (reference sequence). CDR3 sequence: CASSVRGGPTNQPQHF. The CDR3 DNA is TGTGCCAGCAGTGTTCGGGGTGGGCCTACCAATCAGCCCCAGCATTTT.

The V call is TRBV12-3 or TRBV12-4, the J call TRBJ2-7, with 11 bases matching TRBD1. The V segment lost 5 bases and the J segment 5 bases; nucleotides outside the gene matches: 5. This CDR3 spans 14 amino acids. The CDR3 nucleotides read TGTGCCAGCAGTGCGGACAGGGGGCTCCACGAGCAGTACTTC. Translated: CASSADRGLHEQYF.

This clonotype was seen more than once but under ten times. The J gene is TRBJ1-4, the V gene TRBV20-1; 11 positions agree with TRBD1. The ends lost 3 bases at V and 10 bases at J; junction bases unmatched: 7. The CDR3 is made up of 14 amino acids. In germline, CDR1 is DFQATT, CDR2 SNEGSKA (reference sequence). This chain's CDR3 is CSASVDRGRGKLFF. As DNA, the CDR3 is TGCAGTGCTAGTGTGGACAGGGGGCGAGGAAAACTGTTTTTT.

The chain is built from TRBV25-1 and TRBJ2-7; possibly TRBD1 for D (6 bases). Germline values: CDR1 MGHDK, CDR2 SYGVNS. Trimming stripped 3 bases from V and 2 bases from J, with 14 bases between. This CDR3 is 15 amino acids long. Written as DNA, the CDR3 is TGTGCCAGCAGTGATCCCGCCGAGGGGGCCTACGAGCAGTACTTC. It codes for CASSDPAEGAYEQYF.

For this clonotype: This may stem from a read error, because a much larger clone lies one nucleotide away. The V gene is TRBV10-3, the J gene TRBJ1-1; D may be TRBD1 (5 bases). This CDR3 has 13 amino acids. Germline V gene data show CDR1 as ENHRY and CDR2 as SYGVKD. The V and J ends lost 5 bases and 4 bases respectively, with 11 bases between them. The CDR3 is CAISWQGGTEAFF. The CDR3 nucleotides are TGTGCCATCAGTTGGCAGGGAGGCACTGAAGCTTTCTTT.

CDR3 sequence reads: CSVQTGGQETQYF. CDR3 DNA: TGCAGCGTCCAGACAGGGGGCCAAGAGACCCAGTACTTC. The chain links TRBV29-1 to TRBJ2-5, with TRBD1 matching 9 bases. V lost 6 bases to trimming and J lost 1 base; unmatched junction nucleotides: 3. Germline CDR1 SQVTM, CDR2 ANQGSEA. The CDR3 runs 13 residues.

This clonotype was picked up many times. The chain couples TRBV7-2 to TRBJ2-7; tentatively, D is TRBD1 (5 bases). This CDR3 contains 13 residues. CDR1 is SGHTA, CDR2 FQGNSA, per germline. Trimming pared 6 bases from V and 1 base from J, leaving 10 bases between. The CDR3 DNA reads TGTGCCAGCAGTCAGGGCAGATCCTACGAGCAGTACTTC. This gives the protein CASSQGRSYEQYF.

This clonotype was seen once. The chain links TRBV20-1 to TRBJ2-3; D gene uncertain. The germline gives CDR1 DFQATT, CDR2 SNEGSKA (reference sequence). With 5 bases removed from V and 4 bases from J, the gap between germline ends came to 16 bases. This CDR3 region has 14 residues. CDR3 sequence reads: CSAAALGGADTQYF. As DNA, the CDR3 is TGCAGTGCTGCCGCCTTGGGTGGTGCAGATACGCAGTATTTT.